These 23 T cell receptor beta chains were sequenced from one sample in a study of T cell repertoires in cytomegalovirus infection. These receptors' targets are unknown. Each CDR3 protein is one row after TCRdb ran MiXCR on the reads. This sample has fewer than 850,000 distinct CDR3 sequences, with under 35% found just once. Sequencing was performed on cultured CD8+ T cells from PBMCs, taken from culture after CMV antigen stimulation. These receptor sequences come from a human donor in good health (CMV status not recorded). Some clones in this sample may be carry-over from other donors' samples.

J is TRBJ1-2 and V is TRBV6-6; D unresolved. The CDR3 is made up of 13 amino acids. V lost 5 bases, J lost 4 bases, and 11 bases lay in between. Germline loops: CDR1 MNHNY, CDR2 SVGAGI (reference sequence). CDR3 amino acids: CASSDTRTYGYTF. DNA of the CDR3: TGTGCCAGCAGTGATACACGGACCTATGGCTACACCTTC.

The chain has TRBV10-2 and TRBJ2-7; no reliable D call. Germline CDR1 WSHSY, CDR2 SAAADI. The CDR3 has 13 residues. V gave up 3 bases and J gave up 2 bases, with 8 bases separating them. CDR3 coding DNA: TGCGCCAGCAGTGACAGTAATCCCTACGAGCAGTACGTC. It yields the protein CASSDSNPYEQYV.

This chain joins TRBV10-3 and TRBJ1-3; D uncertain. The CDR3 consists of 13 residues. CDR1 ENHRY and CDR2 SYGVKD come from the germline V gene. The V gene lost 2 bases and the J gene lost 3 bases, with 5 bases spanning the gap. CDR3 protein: CAISERVGNTIYF. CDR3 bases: TGTGCCATCAGTGAGCGGGTTGGAAACACCATATATTTT.

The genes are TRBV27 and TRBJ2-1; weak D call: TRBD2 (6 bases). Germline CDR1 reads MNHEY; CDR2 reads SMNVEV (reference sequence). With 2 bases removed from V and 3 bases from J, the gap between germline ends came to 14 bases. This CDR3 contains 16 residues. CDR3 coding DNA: TGTGCCAGCAGTTTAACCGGGGGTAATTACTACAATGAGCAGTTCTTC. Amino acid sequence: CASSLTGGNYYNEQFF.

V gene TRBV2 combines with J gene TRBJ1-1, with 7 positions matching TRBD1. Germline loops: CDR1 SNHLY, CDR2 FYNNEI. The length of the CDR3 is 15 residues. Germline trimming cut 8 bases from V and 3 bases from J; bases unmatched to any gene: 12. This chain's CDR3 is CASPRQAGGDTEAFF. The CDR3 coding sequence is TGTGCCAGCCCCAGACAGGCAGGGGGAGACACTGAAGCTTTCTTT.

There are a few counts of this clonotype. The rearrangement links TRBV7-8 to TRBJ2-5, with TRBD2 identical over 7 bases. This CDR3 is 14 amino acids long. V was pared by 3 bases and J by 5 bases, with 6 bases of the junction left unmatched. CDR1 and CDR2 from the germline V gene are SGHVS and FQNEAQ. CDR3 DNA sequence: TGTGCCAGCAGCTTCCGGGACGGGGGGGAGACCCAGTACTTC. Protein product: CASSFRDGGETQYF.

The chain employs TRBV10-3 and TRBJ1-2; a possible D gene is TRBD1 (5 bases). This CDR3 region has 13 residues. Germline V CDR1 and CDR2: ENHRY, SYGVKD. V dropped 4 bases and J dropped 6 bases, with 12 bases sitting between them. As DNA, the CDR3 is TGTGCCATCAGTGGCCCTCAGGGAAATGGCTACACCTTC. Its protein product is CAISGPQGNGYTF.

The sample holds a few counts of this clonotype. The CDR3 bases are TGTGCCAGCAGTTACTTTATTAGCAATCAGCCCCAGCATTTT. Translation gives CASSYFISNQPQHF. The chain couples TRBV6-2 or TRBV6-3 to TRBJ1-5; no reliable D call. Trimming removed 1 base at V and 0 bases at J, with 4 bases between. Germline V lookup: CDR1 MNHEY, CDR2 SVGEGT. The CDR3 loop spans 14 amino acids.

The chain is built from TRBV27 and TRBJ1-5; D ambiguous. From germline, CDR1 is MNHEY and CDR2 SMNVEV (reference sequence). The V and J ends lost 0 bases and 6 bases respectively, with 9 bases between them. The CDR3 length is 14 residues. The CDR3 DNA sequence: TGTGCCAGCAGTTTATCAGGAAGGGCTCAGCCCCAGCATTTT. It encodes CASSLSGRAQPQHF.

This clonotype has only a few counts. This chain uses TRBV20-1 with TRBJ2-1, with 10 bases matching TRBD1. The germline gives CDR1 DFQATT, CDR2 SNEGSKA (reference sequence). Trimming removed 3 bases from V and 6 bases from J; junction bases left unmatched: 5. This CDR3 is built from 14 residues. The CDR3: CSARGTGEVNEQFF. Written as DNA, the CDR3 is TGCAGTGCTAGGGGGACAGGGGAAGTCAATGAGCAGTTCTTC.

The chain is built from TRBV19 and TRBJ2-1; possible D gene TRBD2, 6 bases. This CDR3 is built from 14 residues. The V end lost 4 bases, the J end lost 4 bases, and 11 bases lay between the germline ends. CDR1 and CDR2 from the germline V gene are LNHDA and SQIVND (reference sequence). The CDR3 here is CASSSGDYYNEQFF. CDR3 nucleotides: TGTGCCAGTAGTAGCGGGGATTATTACAATGAGCAGTTCTTC.

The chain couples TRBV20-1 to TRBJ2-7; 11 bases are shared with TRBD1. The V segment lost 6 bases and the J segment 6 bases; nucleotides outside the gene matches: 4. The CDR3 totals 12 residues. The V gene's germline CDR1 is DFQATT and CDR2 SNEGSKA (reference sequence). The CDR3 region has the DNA TGCAGTGCCCCGGACAGGGGGCTCGAGCAGTACTTC. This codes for CSAPDRGLEQYF.

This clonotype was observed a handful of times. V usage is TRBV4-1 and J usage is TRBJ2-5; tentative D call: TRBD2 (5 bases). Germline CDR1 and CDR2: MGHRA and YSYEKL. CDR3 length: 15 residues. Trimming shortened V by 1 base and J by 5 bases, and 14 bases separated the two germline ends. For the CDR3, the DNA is TGCGCCAGCAGCCAAGGCCCCGGGGAGTTGGAGACCCAGTACTTC. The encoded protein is CASSQGPGELETQYF.

The CDR3: CASSDSQKYYGYTF. The CDR3 nucleotides are TGTGCCAGCAGTGACTCTCAGAAGTACTATGGCTACACCTTC. The chain is built from TRBV6-1 and TRBJ1-2; D is unclear. The V end was cut by 3 bases, the J end by 3 bases, with 11 bases between. The CDR3 length is 14 residues. CDR1 and CDR2 (germline): MNHNS, SASEGT.

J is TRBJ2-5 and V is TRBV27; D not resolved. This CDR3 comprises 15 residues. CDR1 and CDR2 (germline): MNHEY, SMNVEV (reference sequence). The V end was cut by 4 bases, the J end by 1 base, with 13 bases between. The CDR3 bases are TGTGCCAGCAGTTCCCGCTCCAACTCCCAAGAGACCCAGTACTTC. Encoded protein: CASSSRSNSQETQYF.

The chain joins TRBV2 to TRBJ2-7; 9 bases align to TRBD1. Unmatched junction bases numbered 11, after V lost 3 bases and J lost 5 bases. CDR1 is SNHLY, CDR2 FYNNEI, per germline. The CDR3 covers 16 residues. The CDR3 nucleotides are TGTGCCAGCAGTGACCCGGGACAGGGAAGTCGGCACGAGCAGTACTTC. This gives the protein CASSDPGQGSRHEQYF.

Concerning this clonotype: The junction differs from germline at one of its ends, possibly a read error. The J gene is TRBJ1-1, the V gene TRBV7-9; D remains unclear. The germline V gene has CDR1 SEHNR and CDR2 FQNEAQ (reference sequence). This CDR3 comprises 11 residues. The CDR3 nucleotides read TGTGTCAGCAGCTCATGCACTGAAGCTTTCTTT. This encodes CVSSSCTEAFF.

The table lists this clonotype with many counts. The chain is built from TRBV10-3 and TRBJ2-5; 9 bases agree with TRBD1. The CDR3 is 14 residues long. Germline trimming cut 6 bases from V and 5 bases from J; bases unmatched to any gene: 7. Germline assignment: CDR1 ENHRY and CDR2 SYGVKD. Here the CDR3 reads CAIRGTGSYETQYF. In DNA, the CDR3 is TGTGCCATCAGGGGGACAGGGAGCTATGAGACCCAGTACTTC.

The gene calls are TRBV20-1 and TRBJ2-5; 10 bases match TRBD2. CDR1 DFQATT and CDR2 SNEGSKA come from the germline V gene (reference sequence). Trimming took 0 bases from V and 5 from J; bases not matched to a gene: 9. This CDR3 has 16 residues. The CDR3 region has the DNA TGCAGTGCTAGAGATCGCACTAGCGGGAACTGGGAGACCCAGTACTTC. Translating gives CSARDRTSGNWETQYF.

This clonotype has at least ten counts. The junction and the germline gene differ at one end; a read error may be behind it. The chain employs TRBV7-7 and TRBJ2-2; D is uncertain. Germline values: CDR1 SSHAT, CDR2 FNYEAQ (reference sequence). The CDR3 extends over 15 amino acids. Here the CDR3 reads CASSLVGVFTGELFF. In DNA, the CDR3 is TGTGCTAGCAGCTTAGTCGGCGTGTTCACCGGGGAGCTGTTTTTT.

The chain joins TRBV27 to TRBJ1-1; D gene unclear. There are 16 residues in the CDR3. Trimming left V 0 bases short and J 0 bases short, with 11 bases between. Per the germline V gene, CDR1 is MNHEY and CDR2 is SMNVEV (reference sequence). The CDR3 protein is CASSLSPLRLNTEAFF. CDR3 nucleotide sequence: TGTGCCAGCAGTTTATCCCCCTTGCGGCTGAACACTGAAGCTTTCTTT.

CDR3 protein: CASSYGPVPGQDARSYGYTF. Here the CDR3 DNA reads TGTGCCAGCAGTTACGGACCCGTTCCTGGACAGGATGCCAGGTCCTATGGCTACACCTTC. J is TRBJ1-2 and V is TRBV6-2 or TRBV6-3; 7 bases align to TRBD1. The germline CDR1 and CDR2 sequences are MNHEY and SVGEGT. This CDR3 is built from 20 residues. V shed 2 bases and J 4 bases; nucleotides not matched to a gene: 22.

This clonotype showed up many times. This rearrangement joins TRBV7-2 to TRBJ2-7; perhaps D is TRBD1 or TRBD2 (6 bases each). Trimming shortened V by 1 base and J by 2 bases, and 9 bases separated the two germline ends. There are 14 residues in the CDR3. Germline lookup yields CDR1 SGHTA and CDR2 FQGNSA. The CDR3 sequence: CASSLGGAPYEQYF. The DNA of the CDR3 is TGTGCCAGCAGCTTAGGGGGGGCCCCCTACGAGCAGTACTTC.